This T cell receptor beta chain is from a study of cytomegalovirus exposure and HLA in healthy donors. From germline, CDR1 is SNHLY and CDR2 FYNNEI. The junction had 8 bases not matched to a gene; V was cut back by 3 bases and J by 4 bases. This CDR3 comprises 15 residues. TCRdb's table, derived via immunoSEQ multiplex PCR, lists solely in-frame clones and lacks some. The sample holds fewer than 200,000 clones, approximately 84% seen once. This clonotype was obtained from a woman younger than 35 in good health and CMV-seropositive. The chain employs TRBV2 and TRBJ2-7; TRBD1 matches 8 bases. The sample was PBMCs. In nucleotides, the CDR3 is TGTGCCAGCAGTGACTTGCGGCAGGGGGCGTACGAGCAGTACTTC. As protein: CASSDLRQGAYEQYF.